A selection of T cell receptor beta chains follows, all from one sample in a study of T cell responses to AZD1222 COVID-19 vaccine. Sequencing used immunoSEQ multiplex PCR; TCRdb keeps in-frame clones, though not all of them. The sample shows 170,000 or so clones, just over 90% of them seen only once. The specimen was peripheral blood, collected on day 0 of AZD1222 vaccination. All receptors come from an adult in good health. Both conserved end residues are part of each CDR3. D genes are given only for firm matches. For some rows the clone size is stated as once, few or many, or as a class when expanded; others skip it.

D gene,V gene,clone size,J gene,CDR3 protein,CDR3 DNA
.,TRBV5-4,.,TRBJ2-5,CASNPNTQETQYF,TGTGCCAGCAACCCGAACACCCAAGAGACCCAGTACTTC
TRBD1,TRBV10-3,.,TRBJ2-2,CAISATTGTNTGELFF,TGTGCCATCAGTGCGACGACAGGGACGAACACCGGGGAGCTGTTTTTT
.,TRBV27,.,TRBJ2-4,CASTSGVAKNIQYF,TGTGCCAGCACGAGCGGAGTAGCCAAAAACATTCAGTACTTC
.,TRBV6-5,.,TRBJ2-5,CASSYVPQETQYF,TGTGCCAGCAGTTACGTCCCGCAAGAGACCCAGTACTTC
.,TRBV2,many,TRBJ1-5,CASRGGVNQPQHF,TGTGCCAGCAGAGGGGGGGTTAATCAGCCCCAGCATTTT
.,TRBV29-1,.,TRBJ1-2,CSGVDTNYGYTF,TGCAGCGGCGTAGACACCAACTATGGCTACACCTTC
TRBD2,TRBV4-3,.,TRBJ2-7,CASSLGTSGYEQYF,TGCGCCAGCAGCCTTGGTACTAGCGGGTACGAGCAGTACTTC
TRBD1,TRBV5-4,.,TRBJ1-6,CASSRTGMDSPLHF,TGTGCCAGCAGCCGGACAGGGATGGATTCACCCCTCCACTTT
.,TRBV5-8,.,TRBJ1-2,CASSAGTVYGYTF,TGTGCCAGCAGCGCCGGGACGGTCTATGGCTACACCTTC
TRBD1,TRBV6-5,.,TRBJ1-1,CASIIGQGNTEAFF,TGTGCCAGCATTATAGGACAGGGGAACACTGAAGCTTTCTTT
TRBD1,TRBV5-1,.,TRBJ1-2,CASSLIRDSRTDYGYTF,TGCGCCAGCAGCCTAATTAGGGACAGCCGAACGGACTATGGCTACACCTTC
.,TRBV4-3,.,TRBJ1-4,CASSQALNGGEKLFF,TGCGCCAGCAGCCAAGCTCTGAATGGCGGGGAAAAACTGTTTTTT
.,TRBV29-1,.,TRBJ1-2,CSVGDMGYGYTF,TGCAGCGTCGGGGACATGGGCTATGGCTACACCTTC
TRBD1,TRBV11-2,.,TRBJ1-4,CASSFRGGLGQGGEKLFF,TGTGCCAGCAGCTTCCGAGGTGGCCTGGGACAGGGGGGAGAAAAACTGTTTTTT
.,TRBV12-5,.,TRBJ2-2,CASGLRSGELFF,TGTGCTAGTGGTTTGCGGAGCGGGGAGCTGTTTTTT
.,TRBV6-1,.,TRBJ1-6,CASTEKGNSPLHF,TGTGCCAGCACTGAAAAGGGAAATTCACCCCTCCACTTT
.,TRBV4-1,.,TRBJ2-1,CASSQRVDNEQFF,TGCGCCAGCAGCCAAAGAGTAGACAATGAGCAGTTCTTC
.,TRBV9,.,TRBJ1-5,CASSGGGTDNQPQHF,TGTGCCAGCAGCGGAGGCGGGACGGACAATCAGCCCCAGCATTTT
.,TRBV19,.,TRBJ1-5,CASSIDPGDQPQHF,TGTGCCAGTAGTATAGATCCGGGGGATCAGCCCCAGCATTTT
TRBD1,TRBV2,few,TRBJ1-3,CASSSMTGFGNTIYF,TGTGCCAGCAGCTCGATGACAGGGTTTGGAAACACCATATATTTT
TRBD1,TRBV7-2,.,TRBJ1-2,CASSEDRGPYGYTF,TGTGCCAGCAGCGAGGACAGGGGCCCCTATGGCTACACCTTC
.,TRBV27,once,TRBJ2-5,CASRSLGQETQYF,TGTGCCAGCAGGTCGTTAGGACAAGAGACCCAGTACTTC
.,TRBV5-1,once,TRBJ1-2,CASSLAGEGDSRVHGYTF,TGCGCCAGCAGCTTGGCCGGGGAAGGGGATTCTCGGGTCCATGGCTACACCTTC
TRBD1,TRBV19,.,TRBJ1-1,CASSRTGANTEAFF,TGTGCCAGTAGTAGGACAGGGGCGAACACTGAAGCTTTCTTT
.,TRBV2,.,TRBJ1-1,CASSLGLGQATEAFF,TGTGCCAGCAGCCTCGGCCTGGGGCAGGCCACTGAAGCTTTCTTT
TRBD1,TRBV5-6,.,TRBJ1-2,CASSSDREYYYGYTF,TGTGCCAGCAGCTCAGACAGGGAGTATTACTATGGCTACACCTTC
.,TRBV7-9,.,TRBJ2-3,CASSLGTFSTDTQYF,TGTGCCAGCAGCTTAGGGACTTTTAGCACAGATACGCAGTATTTT
TRBD2,TRBV5-1,.,TRBJ2-3,CASSLGLAVGDTQYF,TGCGCCAGCAGCCTTGGACTAGCGGTGGGGGATACGCAGTATTTT
.,TRBV7-8,.,TRBJ1-1,CASRSQGNTEAFF,TGTGCCAGCAGGTCACAGGGGAACACTGAAGCTTTCTTT